The 24 T cell receptor beta chains below all came from one sample that was sequenced in a study of blood T cells in healthy people across ages. Through a sample-barcoded 5' primer and a J-beta primer mix, a second PCR was run for roughly 6 to 12 cycles. Using its own MiXCR run on the 5' RACE reads, TCRdb lists one record per CDR3 protein. The sample yields around 650,000 distinct CDR3 sequences, about 32% seen once. The sequenced sample was blood. The receptors shown here come from a woman of 80 years or more in good health.

The table lists this clonotype with many counts. This chain joins TRBV9 and TRBJ1-2; D call uncertain. V dropped 0 bases and J dropped 0 bases, with 9 bases sitting between them. This CDR3 spans 15 amino acids. From germline, CDR1 is SGDLS and CDR2 YYNGEE. This CDR3 is CASSVGAASNYGYTF. The CDR3 bases are TGTGCCAGCAGCGTAGGGGCAGCTTCTAACTATGGCTACACCTTC.

The V and J genes are TRBV20-1 and TRBJ1-4, with D possibly TRBD1 on 5 matching bases. Trimming shortened V by 3 bases and J by 1 base, and 12 bases separated the two germline ends. The CDR3 contains 15 residues. Germline V gene sequence: CDR1 DFQATT, CDR2 SNEGSKA (reference sequence). CDR3 DNA sequence: TGCAGTGCTAGTTCACCCCAGGGAACTAATGAAAAACTGTTTTTT. This codes for CSASSPQGTNEKLFF.

This clonotype was counted between two and nine times. In DNA form, the CDR3 reads TGCAGCGAAGGCCGGTTAGGGGATCCCTATGGCTACACCTTC. This gives the protein CSEGRLGDPYGYTF. The V gene is TRBV29-1, the J gene TRBJ1-2; the D gene is possibly TRBD1 (5 bases). The ends were cut back, 7 bases at V and 4 bases at J, with 19 bases in the middle. CDR1 and CDR2 from the germline V gene are SQVTM and ANQGSEA. The CDR3 has 14 amino acids.

This clonotype was counted at least ten times. This chain links TRBV4-1 with TRBJ2-7; D is tentatively TRBD1 or TRBD2 (5 bases each). CDR3 length: 13 amino acids. CDR1 is MGHRA and CDR2 is YSYEKL in the germline V gene. V was pared by 0 bases and J by 6 bases, with 9 bases between. The CDR3: CASSQDWGFEQYF. Written as DNA, the CDR3 is TGCGCCAGCAGCCAAGATTGGGGGTTCGAGCAGTACTTC.

This clonotype was detected ten times or more. V and J are TRBV5-1 and TRBJ1-1; a possible D gene is TRBD1 (5 bases). Germline V CDR1 and CDR2: SGHRS, YFSETQ. The CDR3 has 13 amino acids. Trimming cost V 3 bases and J 4 bases, with 10 bases left between them. CDR3 protein: CASSWQGGTEAFF. The DNA for the CDR3 is TGCGCCAGCAGCTGGCAGGGCGGCACTGAAGCTTTCTTT.

The V gene is TRBV7-2, the J gene TRBJ2-5; D tentatively fits TRBD1 or TRBD2 (5 bases each). The germline gives CDR1 SGHTA, CDR2 FQGNSA. This CDR3 is 15 amino acids long. Trimming cost V 4 bases and J 5 bases, with 17 bases left between them. The CDR3 spells CASSSRGWWGETQYF. The CDR3, as DNA: TGTGCCAGCAGCTCCCGGGGCTGGTGGGGGGAGACCCAGTACTTC.

This clonotype was recorded at least ten times. The chain joins TRBV12-3 or TRBV12-4 to TRBJ1-5; D is unresolved. V lost 3 bases and J 10 bases, leaving 13 bases between the germline ends. The CDR3 runs to 13 residues. For the CDR3, the DNA is TGTGCCAGCAGTTTCCCCCGTCCGGCTCCCCAGCATTTT. This encodes CASSFPRPAPQHF.

Concerning this clonotype: A read error may be the cause here, since a much bigger clone is one base away. The chain couples TRBV7-3 to TRBJ2-7, with no clear D. Per germline, CDR1 SGHTA and CDR2 FQGTGA. V shed 5 bases and J shed 7 bases, with 15 bases lying between them. The length of the CDR3 is 13 residues. As DNA, the CDR3 is TGTGCCAGCAGCACTGCGCCCTCAAATGAGCAGTACTTC. Protein sequence: CASSTAPSNEQYF.

This clonotype was observed at least ten times. V is TRBV6-5 and J is TRBJ2-5; D possibly corresponds to TRBD2 (5 bases). This CDR3 region has 14 residues. Germline V gives CDR1 MNHEY, CDR2 SVGAGI. V was trimmed by 5 bases and J by 1 base, leaving 11 bases between them. In nucleotides, the CDR3 is TGTGCCAGCAGTAGGAGGACGGGCCAAGAGACCCAGTACTTC. Its protein product is CASSRRTGQETQYF.

A remark on this clonotype: This may be a read error, as it is one base from a much larger clone. This sequence joins TRBV27 and TRBJ2-1; D not resolved. In germline, CDR1 is MNHEY, CDR2 SMNVEV (reference sequence). The CDR3 covers 15 residues. Trimming took off 6 bases at V and 10 bases at J, with 22 bases between the two ends. In DNA form, the CDR3 reads TGTGCCAGCAGGCAGACGCCCAGGTCCCCCTACGAGCAGTTCTTC. It encodes CASRQTPRSPYEQFF.

The chain combines TRBV2 with TRBJ1-4; D is uncertain. V gave up 6 bases and J gave up 4 bases, with 9 bases separating them. This CDR3 region has 13 residues. Germline V gene lookup returns CDR1 SNHLY and CDR2 FYNNEI. CDR3 sequence reads: CASSVGYNEKLFF. The CDR3 coding sequence is TGTGCCAGCAGCGTCGGGTATAATGAAAAACTGTTTTTT.

V usage is TRBV7-9 and J usage is TRBJ2-5; D is tentatively TRBD1 or TRBD2 (6 bases each). TRBJ2-7 explains the end of the DNA better; the J call may be wrong. The CDR3 loop spans 16 amino acids. Germline assignment: CDR1 SEHNR and CDR2 FQNEAQ (reference sequence). CDR3 DNA: TGTGCCAGCAGCTTAGTTTCTTCGGGGGCTGGCTACGAGCAGTACTTC. Protein product: CASSLVSSGAGYEQYF.

The V gene is TRBV29-1, the J gene TRBJ1-4, with D hard to call. There are 14 residues in the CDR3. With 4 bases removed from V and 0 bases from J, the gap between germline ends came to 9 bases. CDR1 is SQVTM and CDR2 is ANQGSEA in the germline V gene. CDR3 nucleotide sequence: TGCAGCGTTGTAGTCGGTACAACTAATGAAAAACTGTTTTTT. This encodes CSVVVGTTNEKLFF.

This clonotype came up many times. DNA for the CDR3: TGCAGCGTTGATGTGGGACGTGACTATGGCTACACCTTC. Protein sequence: CSVDVGRDYGYTF. The chain couples TRBV29-1 to TRBJ1-2; the D gene is possibly TRBD1 (5 bases). Trimming stripped 3 bases from V and 3 bases from J, with 11 bases between. The germline V gene has CDR1 SQVTM and CDR2 ANQGSEA. The CDR3 totals 13 residues.

Regarding this clonotype: Possible read error: a much larger clone is one base away. The CDR3 sequence: CASSSGAGTARETQYF. As DNA, the CDR3 is TGTGCCAGCAGCTCTGGGGCCGGGACCGCTAGGGAGACCCAGTACTTC. This chain links TRBV7-9 with TRBJ2-5; D could derive from TRBD1 or TRBD2 (5 bases each). Germline V lookup: CDR1 SEHNR, CDR2 FQNEAQ (reference sequence). V was trimmed by 4 bases and J by 5 bases, leaving 20 bases between them. The CDR3 is 16 residues long.

As to this clonotype: A read error may explain this, as a much larger clone is one base away. J is TRBJ1-2 and V is TRBV4-3; D gene ambiguous. The germline CDR1 and CDR2 sequences are LGHNA and YSLEER. The CDR3 has 13 residues. The CDR3 is CANSQEVGYGYTF. CDR3 nucleotides: TGCGCCAACAGCCAAGAAGTCGGGTATGGCTACACCTTC.

This clonotype was seen many times. The chain has TRBV12-3 or TRBV12-4 and TRBJ1-6, with a tentative D call TRBD1 (6 bases). V was cut by 2 bases and J by 9 bases, with 14 bases left in between. This CDR3 is 15 amino acids long. The CDR3 protein is CASSLTEGGGSPLHF. CDR3 bases: TGTGCCAGCAGTTTAACAGAAGGGGGTGGTTCACCCCTCCACTTT.

This clonotype was detected only once. The germline gene is not matched at one end of the junction; a read error may be the cause. V is TRBV7-9 and J is TRBJ1-4; a possible D gene is TRBD1 (5 bases). Germline V gene data show CDR1 as SEHNR and CDR2 as FQNEAQ (reference sequence). The CDR3 loop spans 16 amino acids. Here the CDR3 DNA reads TGTGCCAGCAGCGCCGGGACGTTCGGAACTAATGAAAAACGGTTTTTT. Translated, it gives CASSAGTFGTNEKRFF. The full variable domain, its missing parts supplied by reference TRBV7-9 and TRBJ1-4, is DTGVSQNPRHKITKRGQNVTFRCDPISEHNRLYWYRQTLGQGPEFLTYFQNEAQLEKSRLLSDRFSAERPKGSFSTLEIQRTEQGDSAMYLCASSAGTFGTNEKRFFGSGTQLSVL.

This clonotype came up many times. The chain employs TRBV5-1 and TRBJ2-5; 13 nucleotides line up with TRBD2. Germline assignment: CDR1 SGHRS and CDR2 YFSETQ. J gave up 9 bases and V 0 bases, and 5 bases lay outside the gene matches. This CDR3 region has 15 residues. The CDR3 nucleotides are TGCGCCAGCAGCTTGGGGACTAGCGGGAGAAGTGCCCAGTACTTC. It codes for CASSLGTSGRSAQYF.

About this clonotype itself: A read error may explain this, as a much larger clone is one base away. The chain links TRBV10-3 to TRBJ2-5; D unresolved. The J call is in doubt because the DNA end fits TRBJ2-1 better. This CDR3 spans 13 amino acids. The V gene's germline CDR1 is ENHRY and CDR2 SYGVKD. CDR3 nucleotides: TGTGCCATCAGTGGGAGTGATGGAGAGACCCAGTTCTTC. Protein: CAISGSDGETQFF.

This clonotype appeared many times. This chain uses TRBV7-2 with TRBJ2-7; a possible D gene is TRBD2 (6 bases). The length of the CDR3 is 15 residues. Trimming took off 2 bases at V and 4 bases at J, with 15 bases between the two ends. The V gene's germline CDR1 is SGHTA and CDR2 FQGNSA. CDR3 coding DNA: TGTGCCAGCAGCTTAACTGCGGGGCAAGCTTACGAGCAGTACTTC. Amino acids: CASSLTAGQAYEQYF. Filled out from reference TRBV7-2 and TRBJ2-7, the complete variable domain reads GAGVSQSPSNKVTEKGKDVELRCDPISGHTALYWYRQSLGQGLEFLIYFQGNSAPDKSGLPSDRFSAERTGGSVSTLTIQRTQQEDSAVYLCASSLTAGQAYEQYFGPGTRLTVT.

This rearrangement joins TRBV5-1 to TRBJ2-3, with D unresolved. V lost 4 bases and J 0 bases, leaving 9 bases between the germline ends. This CDR3 is 14 amino acids long. Germline V gives CDR1 SGHRS, CDR2 YFSETQ. As DNA, the CDR3 is TGCGCCAGCAGCGTGTGGAAGAGCACAGATACGCAGTATTTT. Translating gives CASSVWKSTDTQYF.

This clonotype was recorded at least ten times. This chain uses TRBV28 with TRBJ2-5; a possible D gene is TRBD1 (6 bases). V was shortened by 8 bases and J by 3 bases, with 19 bases between the two germline ends. The CDR3 covers 15 residues. The germline CDR1 and CDR2 sequences are MDHEN and SYDVKM. CDR3 DNA: TGTGCCAGCCAAGGGTTGGGGGCAGGGAAAGAGACCCAGTACTTC. Amino acid sequence: CASQGLGAGKETQYF.

Only a few counts were recorded for this clonotype. A much larger clone sits a single nucleotide away, making a read error possible. The rearrangement joins TRBV7-9 to TRBJ2-7, with 7 bases fitting TRBD2. Losses at the gene ends were 5 bases for V and 5 bases for J; bases not matched to a gene: 9. The CDR3 loop spans 14 amino acids. Looked up from germline, CDR1 is SEHNR and CDR2 is FQNEAQ (reference sequence). CDR3 loop: CASSPLGGGDEQYF. CDR3 nucleotide sequence: TGTGCCAGCAGCCCCTTGGGCGGGGGAGACGAGCAGTACTTC.